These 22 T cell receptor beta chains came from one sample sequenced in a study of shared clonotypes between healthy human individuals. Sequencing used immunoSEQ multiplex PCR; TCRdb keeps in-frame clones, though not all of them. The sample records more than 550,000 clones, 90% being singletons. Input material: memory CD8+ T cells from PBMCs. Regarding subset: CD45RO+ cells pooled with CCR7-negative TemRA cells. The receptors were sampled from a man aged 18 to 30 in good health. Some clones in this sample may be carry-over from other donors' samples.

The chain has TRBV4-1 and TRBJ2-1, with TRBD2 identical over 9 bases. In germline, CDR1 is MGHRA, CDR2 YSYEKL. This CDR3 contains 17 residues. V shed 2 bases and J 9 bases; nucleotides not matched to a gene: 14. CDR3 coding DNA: TGCGCCAGCAGCCAACCGGGACTAGCTGGGGGTTGGGGTGAGCAGTTCTTC. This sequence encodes CASSQPGLAGGWGEQFF.

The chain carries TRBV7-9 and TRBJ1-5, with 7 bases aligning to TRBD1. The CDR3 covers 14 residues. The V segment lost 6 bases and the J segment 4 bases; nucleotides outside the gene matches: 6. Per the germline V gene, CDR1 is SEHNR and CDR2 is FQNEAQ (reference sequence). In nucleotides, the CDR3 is TGTGCCAGCAGTCAAGGACAGGCGAATCAGCCCCAGCATTTT. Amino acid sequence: CASSQGQANQPQHF.

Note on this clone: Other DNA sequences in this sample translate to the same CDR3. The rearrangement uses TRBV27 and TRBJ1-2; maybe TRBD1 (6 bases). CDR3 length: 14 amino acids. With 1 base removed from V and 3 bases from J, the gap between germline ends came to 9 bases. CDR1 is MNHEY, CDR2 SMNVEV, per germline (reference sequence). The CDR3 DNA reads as TGTGCCAGCAGTTTATGGGGGGGCGACTATGGCTACACCTTC. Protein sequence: CASSLWGGDYGYTF.

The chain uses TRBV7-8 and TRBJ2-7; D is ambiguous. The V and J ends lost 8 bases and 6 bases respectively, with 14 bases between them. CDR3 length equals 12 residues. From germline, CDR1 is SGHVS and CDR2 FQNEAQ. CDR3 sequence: CASGRTESEQYF. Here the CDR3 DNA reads TGTGCCAGCGGAAGGACCGAATCCGAGCAGTACTTC. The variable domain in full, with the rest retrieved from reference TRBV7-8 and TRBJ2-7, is GAGVSQSPRYKVAKRGQDVALRCDPISGHVSLFWYQQALGQGPEFLTYFQNEAQLDKSGLPSDRFFAERPEGSVSTLKIQRTQQEDSAVYLCASGRTESEQYFGPGTRLTVT.

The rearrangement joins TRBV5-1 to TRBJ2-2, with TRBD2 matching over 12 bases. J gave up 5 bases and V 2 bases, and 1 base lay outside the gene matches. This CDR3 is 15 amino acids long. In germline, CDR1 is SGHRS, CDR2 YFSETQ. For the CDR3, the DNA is TGCGCCAGCAGCTTCGGACTAGCGGGAACCGGGGAGCTGTTTTTT. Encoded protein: CASSFGLAGTGELFF.

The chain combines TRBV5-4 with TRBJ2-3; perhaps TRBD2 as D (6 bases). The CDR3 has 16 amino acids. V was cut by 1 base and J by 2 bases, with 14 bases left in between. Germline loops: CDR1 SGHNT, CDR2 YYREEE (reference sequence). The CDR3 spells CASSLLGRDFTDTQYF. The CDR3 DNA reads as TGTGCCAGCAGCTTGCTAGGGCGGGACTTCACAGATACGCAGTATTTT.

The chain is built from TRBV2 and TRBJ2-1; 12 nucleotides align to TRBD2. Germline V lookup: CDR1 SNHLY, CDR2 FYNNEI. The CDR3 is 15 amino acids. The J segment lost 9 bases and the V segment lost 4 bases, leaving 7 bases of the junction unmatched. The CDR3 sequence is CASSGSSGRVGEQFF. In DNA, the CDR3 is TGTGCCAGCAGTGGGTCTAGCGGGAGGGTGGGTGAGCAGTTCTTC.

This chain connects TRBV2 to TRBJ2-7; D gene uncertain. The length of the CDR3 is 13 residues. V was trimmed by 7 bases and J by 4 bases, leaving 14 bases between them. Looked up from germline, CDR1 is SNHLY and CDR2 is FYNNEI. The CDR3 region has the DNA TGTGCCAGCAACTCCGGGTCTTATTACGAGCAGTACTTC. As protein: CASNSGSYYEQYF.

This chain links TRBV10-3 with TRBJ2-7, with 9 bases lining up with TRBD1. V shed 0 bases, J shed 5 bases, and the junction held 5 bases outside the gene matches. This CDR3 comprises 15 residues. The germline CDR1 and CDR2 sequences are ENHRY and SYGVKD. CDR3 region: CAISESGQGLDEQYF. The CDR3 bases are TGTGCCATCAGTGAGTCGGGACAGGGATTAGACGAGCAGTACTTC.

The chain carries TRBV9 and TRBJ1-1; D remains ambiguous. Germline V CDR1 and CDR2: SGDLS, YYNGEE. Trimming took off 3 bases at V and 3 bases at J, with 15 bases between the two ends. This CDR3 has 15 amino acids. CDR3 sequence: CASSEDPGRHTEAFF. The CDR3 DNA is TGTGCCAGCAGCGAAGACCCCGGACGGCACACTGAAGCTTTCTTT.

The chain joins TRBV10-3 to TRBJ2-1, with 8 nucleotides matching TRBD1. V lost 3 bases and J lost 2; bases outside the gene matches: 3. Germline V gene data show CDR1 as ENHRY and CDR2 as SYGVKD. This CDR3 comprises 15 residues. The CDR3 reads CAISERQGTYNEQFF. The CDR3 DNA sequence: TGTGCCATCAGTGAAAGACAGGGGACCTACAATGAGCAGTTCTTC.

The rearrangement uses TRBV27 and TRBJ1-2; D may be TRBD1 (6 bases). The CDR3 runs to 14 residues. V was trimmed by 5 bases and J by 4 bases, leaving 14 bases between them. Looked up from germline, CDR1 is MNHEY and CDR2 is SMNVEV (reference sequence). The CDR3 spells CASSPLGQSYGYTF. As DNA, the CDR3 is TGTGCCAGCAGTCCACTCGGACAGAGCTATGGCTACACCTTC.

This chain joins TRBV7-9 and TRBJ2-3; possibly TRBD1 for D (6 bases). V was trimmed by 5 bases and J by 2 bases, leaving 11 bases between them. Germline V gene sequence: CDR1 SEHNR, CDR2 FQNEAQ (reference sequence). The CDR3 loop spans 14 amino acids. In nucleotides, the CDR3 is TGTGCCAGCAGCCCCACAGGGAACACAGATACGCAGTATTTT. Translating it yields CASSPTGNTDTQYF. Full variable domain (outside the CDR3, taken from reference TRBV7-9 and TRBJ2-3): DTGVSQNPRHKITKRGQNVTFRCDPISEHNRLYWYRQTLGQGPEFLTYFQNEAQLEKSRLLSDRFSAERPKGSFSTLEIQRTEQGDSAMYLCASSPTGNTDTQYFGPGTRLTVL.

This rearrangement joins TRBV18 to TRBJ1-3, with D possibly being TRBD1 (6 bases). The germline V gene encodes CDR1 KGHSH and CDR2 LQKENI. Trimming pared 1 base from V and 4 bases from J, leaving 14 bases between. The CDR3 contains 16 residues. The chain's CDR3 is CASSPLRGGQGNTIYF. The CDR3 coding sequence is TGTGCCAGCTCACCACTGCGGGGCGGACAGGGAAACACCATATATTTT.

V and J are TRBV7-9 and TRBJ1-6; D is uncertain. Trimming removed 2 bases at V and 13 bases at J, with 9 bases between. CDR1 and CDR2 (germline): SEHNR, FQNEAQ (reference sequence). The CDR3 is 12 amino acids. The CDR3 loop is CASSLWLDPLHF. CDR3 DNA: TGTGCCAGCAGCTTATGGCTGGATCCCCTCCACTTT.

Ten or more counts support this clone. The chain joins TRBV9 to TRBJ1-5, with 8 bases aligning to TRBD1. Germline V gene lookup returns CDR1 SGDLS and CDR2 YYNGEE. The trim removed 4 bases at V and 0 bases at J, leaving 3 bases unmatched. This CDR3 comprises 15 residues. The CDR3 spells CASSQTGDSNQPQHF. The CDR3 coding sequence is TGTGCCAGCAGCCAGACAGGGGATAGCAATCAGCCCCAGCATTTT. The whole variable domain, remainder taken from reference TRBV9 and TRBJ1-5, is DSGVTQTPKHLITATGQRVTLRCSPRSGDLSVYWYQQSLDQGLQFLIQYYNGEERAKGNILERFSAQQFPDLHSELNLSSLELGDSALYFCASSQTGDSNQPQHFGDGTRLSIL.

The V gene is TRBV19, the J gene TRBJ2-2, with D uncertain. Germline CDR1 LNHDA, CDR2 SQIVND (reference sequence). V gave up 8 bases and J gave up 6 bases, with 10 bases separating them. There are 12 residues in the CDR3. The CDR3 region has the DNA TGTGCCAGTGGGGAAACGGCCGGGGAGCTGTTTTTT. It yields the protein CASGETAGELFF.

Here the CDR3 reads CATEDRGPYEQYF. CDR3 sequence (DNA): TGTGCCACCGAAGACAGGGGGCCGTACGAGCAGTACTTC. The chain combines TRBV6-1 with TRBJ2-7; 10 bases fit TRBD1. The CDR3 sequence is 13 residues long. V dropped 10 bases and J dropped 4; count of bases not matched to a gene: 7. Per germline, CDR1 MNHNS and CDR2 SASEGT.

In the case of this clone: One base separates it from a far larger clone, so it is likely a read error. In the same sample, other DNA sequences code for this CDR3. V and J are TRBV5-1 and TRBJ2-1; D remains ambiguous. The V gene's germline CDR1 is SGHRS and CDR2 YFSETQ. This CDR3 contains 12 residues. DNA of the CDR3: TGCGCCAGCAATAACTATGACAATGAACAGTTCTTC. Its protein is CASNNYDNEQFF.

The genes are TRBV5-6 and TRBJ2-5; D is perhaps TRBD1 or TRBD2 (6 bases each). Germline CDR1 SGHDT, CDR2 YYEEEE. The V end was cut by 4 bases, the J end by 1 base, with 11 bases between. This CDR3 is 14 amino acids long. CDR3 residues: CASSLGGLQETQYF. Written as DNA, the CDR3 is TGTGCCAGCAGCCTTGGGGGGCTCCAAGAGACCCAGTACTTC. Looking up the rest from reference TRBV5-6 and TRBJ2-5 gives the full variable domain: DAGVTQSPTHLIKTRGQQVTLRCSPKSGHDTVSWYQQALGQGPQFIFQYYEEEERQRGNFPDRFSGHQFPNYSSELNVNALLLGDSALYLCASSLGGLQETQYFGPGTRLLVL.

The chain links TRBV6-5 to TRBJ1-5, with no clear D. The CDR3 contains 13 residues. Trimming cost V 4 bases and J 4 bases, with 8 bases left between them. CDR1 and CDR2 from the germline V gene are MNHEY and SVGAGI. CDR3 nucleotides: TGTGCCAGCAGTTCAATTGAGAATCAGCCCCAGCATTTT. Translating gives CASSSIENQPQHF.

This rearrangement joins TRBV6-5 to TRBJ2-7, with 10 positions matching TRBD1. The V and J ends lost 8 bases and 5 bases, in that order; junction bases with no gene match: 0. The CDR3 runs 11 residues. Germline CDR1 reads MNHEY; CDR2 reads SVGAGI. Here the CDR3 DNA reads TGTGCCAGCGGACAGGGGGACGAGCAGTACTTC. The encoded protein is CASGQGDEQYF.